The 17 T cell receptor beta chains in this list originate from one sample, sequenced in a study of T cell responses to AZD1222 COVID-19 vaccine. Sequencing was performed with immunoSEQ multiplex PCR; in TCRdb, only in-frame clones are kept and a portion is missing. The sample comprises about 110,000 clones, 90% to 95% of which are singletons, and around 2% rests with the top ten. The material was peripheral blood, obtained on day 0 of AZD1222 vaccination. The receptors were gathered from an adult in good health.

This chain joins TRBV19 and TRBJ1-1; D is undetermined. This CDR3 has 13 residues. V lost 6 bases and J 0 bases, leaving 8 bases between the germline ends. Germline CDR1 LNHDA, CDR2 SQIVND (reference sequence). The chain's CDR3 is CASRYQLNTEAFF. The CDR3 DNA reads TGTGCCAGTAGGTATCAGCTGAACACTGAAGCTTTCTTT.

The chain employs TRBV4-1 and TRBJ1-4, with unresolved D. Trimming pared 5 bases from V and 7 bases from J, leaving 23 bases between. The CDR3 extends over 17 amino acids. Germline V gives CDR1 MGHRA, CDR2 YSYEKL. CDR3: CASSTQVGGLSGEKLFF. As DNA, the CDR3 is TGCGCCAGCAGCACCCAGGTTGGCGGACTCAGTGGTGAAAAACTGTTTTTT.

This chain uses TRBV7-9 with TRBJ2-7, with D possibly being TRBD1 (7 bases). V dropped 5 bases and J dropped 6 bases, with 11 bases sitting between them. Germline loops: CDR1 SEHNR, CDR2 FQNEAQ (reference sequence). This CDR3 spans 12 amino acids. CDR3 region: CASSPQGGEQYF. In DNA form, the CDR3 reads TGTGCCAGCAGCCCCCAGGGGGGCGAGCAGTACTTC.

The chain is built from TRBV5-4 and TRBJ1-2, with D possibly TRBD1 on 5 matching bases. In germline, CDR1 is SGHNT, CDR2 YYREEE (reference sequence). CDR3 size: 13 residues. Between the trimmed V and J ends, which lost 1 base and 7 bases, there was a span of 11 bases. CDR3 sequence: CASSLQGIGGYTF. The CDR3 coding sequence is TGTGCCAGCAGCTTGCAGGGAATAGGTGGCTACACCTTC.

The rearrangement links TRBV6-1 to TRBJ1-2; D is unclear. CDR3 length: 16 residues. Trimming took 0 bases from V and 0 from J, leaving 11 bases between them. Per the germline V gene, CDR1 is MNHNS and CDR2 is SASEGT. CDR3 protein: CASSEAQSLANYGYTF. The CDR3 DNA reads TGTGCCAGCAGTGAAGCTCAGTCACTAGCTAACTATGGCTACACCTTC.

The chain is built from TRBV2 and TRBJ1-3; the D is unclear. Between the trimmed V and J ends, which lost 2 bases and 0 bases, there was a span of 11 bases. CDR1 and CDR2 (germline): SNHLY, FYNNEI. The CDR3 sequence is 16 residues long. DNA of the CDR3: TGTGCCAGCAGTGAACTCCAGGCCTTCTCTGGAAACACCATATATTTT. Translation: CASSELQAFSGNTIYF.

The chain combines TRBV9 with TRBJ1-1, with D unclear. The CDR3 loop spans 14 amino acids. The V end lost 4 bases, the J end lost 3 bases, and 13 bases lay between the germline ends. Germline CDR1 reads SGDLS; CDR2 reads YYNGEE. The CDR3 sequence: CASSLQVSDTEAFF. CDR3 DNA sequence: TGTGCCAGCAGCCTTCAGGTTTCCGACACTGAAGCTTTCTTT.

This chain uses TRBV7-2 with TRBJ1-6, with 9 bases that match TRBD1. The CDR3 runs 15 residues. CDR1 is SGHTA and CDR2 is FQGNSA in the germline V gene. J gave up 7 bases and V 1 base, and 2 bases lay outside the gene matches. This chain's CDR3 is CASSLVGTGNSPLHF. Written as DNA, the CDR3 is TGTGCCAGCAGCTTAGTCGGGACAGGGAATTCACCCCTCCACTTT.

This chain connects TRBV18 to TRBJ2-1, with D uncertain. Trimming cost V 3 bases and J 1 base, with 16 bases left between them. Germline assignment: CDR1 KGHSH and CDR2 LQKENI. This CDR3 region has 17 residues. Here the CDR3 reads CASSPSQAVVSYNEQFF. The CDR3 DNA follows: TGTGCCAGCTCACCGTCTCAGGCGGTAGTTTCCTACAATGAGCAGTTCTTC.

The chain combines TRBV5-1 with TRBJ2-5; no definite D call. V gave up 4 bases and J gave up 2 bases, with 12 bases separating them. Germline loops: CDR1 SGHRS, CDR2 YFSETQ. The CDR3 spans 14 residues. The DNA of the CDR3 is TGCGCCAGCAGCCTATTGGACGGACAAGAGACCCAGTACTTC. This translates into CASSLLDGQETQYF.

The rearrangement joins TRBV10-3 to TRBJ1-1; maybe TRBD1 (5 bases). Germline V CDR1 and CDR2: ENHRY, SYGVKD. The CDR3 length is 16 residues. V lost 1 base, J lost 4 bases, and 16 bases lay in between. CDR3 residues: CAISEFGALRPTEAFF. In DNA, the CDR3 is TGTGCCATCAGTGAGTTCGGGGCACTCAGGCCCACTGAAGCTTTCTTT.

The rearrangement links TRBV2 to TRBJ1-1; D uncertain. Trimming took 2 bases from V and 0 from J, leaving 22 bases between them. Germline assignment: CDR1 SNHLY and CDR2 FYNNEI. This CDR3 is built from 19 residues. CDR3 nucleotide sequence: TGTGCCAGCAGTGAATCTAGTTCCGTAAGCGTCGGGGTGAACACTGAAGCTTTCTTT. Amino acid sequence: CASSESSSVSVGVNTEAFF.

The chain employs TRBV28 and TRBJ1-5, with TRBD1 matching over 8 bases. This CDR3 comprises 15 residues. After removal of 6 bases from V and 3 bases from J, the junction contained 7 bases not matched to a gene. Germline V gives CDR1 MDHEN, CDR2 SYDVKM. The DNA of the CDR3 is TGTGCCAGCAGCAACAAACAGGGGGTCAATCAGCCCCAGCATTTT. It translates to CASSNKQGVNQPQHF.

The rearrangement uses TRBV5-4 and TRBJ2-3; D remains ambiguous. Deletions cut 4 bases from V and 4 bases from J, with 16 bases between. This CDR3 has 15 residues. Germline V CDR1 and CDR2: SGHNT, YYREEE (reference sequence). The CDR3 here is CASSVPGPQADTQYF. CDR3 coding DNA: TGTGCCAGCAGCGTGCCGGGCCCGCAGGCAGATACGCAGTATTTT.

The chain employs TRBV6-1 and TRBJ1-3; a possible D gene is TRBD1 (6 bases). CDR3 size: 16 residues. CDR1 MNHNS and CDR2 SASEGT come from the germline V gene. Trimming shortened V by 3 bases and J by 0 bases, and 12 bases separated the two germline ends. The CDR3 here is CASSEEGGASGNTIYF. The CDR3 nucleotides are TGTGCCAGCAGTGAGGAAGGGGGGGCCTCTGGAAACACCATATATTTT.

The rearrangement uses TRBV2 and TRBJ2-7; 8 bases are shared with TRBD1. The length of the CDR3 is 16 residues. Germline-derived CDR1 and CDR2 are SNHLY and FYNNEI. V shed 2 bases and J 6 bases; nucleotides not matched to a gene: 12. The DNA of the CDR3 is TGTGCCAGCAGTGAACCCCGACAGGGGACTGGAAGCGAGCAGTACTTC. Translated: CASSEPRQGTGSEQYF.

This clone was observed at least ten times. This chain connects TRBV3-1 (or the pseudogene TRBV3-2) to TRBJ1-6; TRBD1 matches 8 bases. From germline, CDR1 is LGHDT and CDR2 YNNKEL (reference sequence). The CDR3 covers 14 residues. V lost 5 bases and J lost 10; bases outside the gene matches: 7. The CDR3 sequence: CASSSGQGGSPLHF. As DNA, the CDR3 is TGTGCCAGCAGCTCCGGACAGGGAGGGTCACCCCTCCACTTT.